The subject of this entry is one TCR beta chain. This CDR3 region has 11 residues. V was shortened by 6 bases and J by 10 bases, with 10 bases between the two germline ends. The germline V gene has CDR1 MNHEY and CDR2 SVGAGI. This entry is derived from a study of CD8 T cells in ankylosing spondylitis. Using its own MiXCR run on the 5' RACE reads, TCRdb lists one record per CDR3 protein. The profile shows about 350,000 distinct CDR3 sequences, roughly 22% of them singletons. The chain combines TRBV6-5 with TRBJ2-1; TRBD2 is a possible D gene (5 bases). The specimen was blood, either unsorted or a sorted T cell fraction (not recorded which). This clonotype was sampled from a male donor with ankylosing spondylitis or in good health (not recorded which). CDR3 sequence: CASSYRGEQFF. The DNA of the CDR3 is TGTGCCAGCAGCTACCGCGGGGAGCAGTTCTTC.